The 24 T cell receptor beta chains listed next were all sequenced from one sample in a study of neurological immune-mediated disorders. TCRdb processed the 5' RACE reads anew with MiXCR; each CDR3 protein has one entry. The sample has about 46,000 distinct CDR3 sequences; approximately 3% are singletons. Sequences were obtained from PBMCs. The receptors were sampled from a woman in her forties or fifties with multiple sclerosis.

This clonotype was seen many times. The V and J genes are TRBV4-1 and TRBJ2-1, with a tentative D call TRBD2 (6 bases). This CDR3 spans 16 amino acids. CDR1 and CDR2 from the germline V gene are MGHRA and YSYEKL. Between the trimmed V and J ends, which lost 0 bases and 4 bases, there was a span of 13 bases. The CDR3 nucleotides read TGCGCCAGCAGCCAAGAAGCGGAGGGGAAGTACAATGAGCAGTTCTTC. This translates into CASSQEAEGKYNEQFF.

This clonotype has ten or more counts. V is TRBV20-1 and J is TRBJ2-3, with 7 bases lining up with TRBD1. This CDR3 is 16 amino acids long. The germline CDR1 and CDR2 sequences are DFQATT and SNEGSKA (reference sequence). Losses at the gene ends were 6 bases for V and 4 bases for J; bases not matched to a gene: 16. The CDR3 region is CSANNHRGRGSDTQYF. DNA for the CDR3: TGCAGTGCCAATAATCACAGGGGACGAGGTTCAGATACGCAGTATTTT.

As concerns this clonotype: A much larger clone differs from this one at a single base, so this may be a read error. The chain couples TRBV20-1 to TRBJ1-2, with no clear D. Germline loops: CDR1 DFQATT, CDR2 SNEGSKA (reference sequence). The CDR3 sequence is 11 residues long. Written as DNA, the CDR3 is TGCAGAGTCAGTGGGATCTATGGCTACACCTTC. This encodes CRVSGIYGYTF.

In its sample, this clonotype was seen many times. V usage is TRBV4-1 and J usage is TRBJ1-1; D not certain. Germline V CDR1 and CDR2: MGHRA, YSYEKL. The CDR3 totals 17 residues. V was clipped by 2 bases and J by 10 bases, with 26 bases between them. CDR3 region: CASSQTMIRGPILRAFF. The DNA for the CDR3 is TGCGCCAGCAGCCAAACCATGATACGAGGGCCCATTCTGAGAGCTTTCTTT.

This clonotype has at least ten counts. This chain joins TRBV20-1 and TRBJ2-5; 10 bases map to TRBD2. V was pared by 3 bases and J by 0 bases, with 10 bases of the junction left unmatched. Germline CDR1 reads DFQATT; CDR2 reads SNEGSKA (reference sequence). The CDR3 consists of 17 residues. The CDR3, as DNA: TGCAGTGCTAGTCTGCCTAGCGGGAGAGTCAACCAAGAGACCCAGTACTTC. Protein sequence: CSASLPSGRVNQETQYF.

This clonotype was counted at least ten times. CDR3 sequence: CASTKTGPSYEQYF. In DNA form, the CDR3 reads TGTGCCAGCACCAAGACAGGACCTAGCTACGAGCAGTACTTC. The chain uses TRBV12-3 or TRBV12-4 and TRBJ2-7, with D maybe TRBD1 (6 bases). Trimming pared 7 bases from V and 3 bases from J, leaving 16 bases between. This CDR3 has 14 residues.

This clonotype appeared many times. V is TRBV7-9 and J is TRBJ2-1; TRBD2 is a possible D gene (6 bases). Trimming removed 5 bases from V and 0 bases from J, with 11 bases in between. The CDR3 runs 15 residues. The germline V gene encodes CDR1 SEHNR and CDR2 FQNEAQ (reference sequence). The CDR3 here is CASSRDSPSYNEQFF. The CDR3 DNA reads as TGTGCCAGCAGCCGGGACTCGCCCTCCTACAATGAGCAGTTCTTC.

This clonotype has ten or more counts. The chain is built from TRBV7-8 and TRBJ2-5; 12 bases fit TRBD2. Germline assignment: CDR1 SGHVS and CDR2 FQNEAQ. Trimming cost V 3 bases and J 2 bases; bases outside gene matches: 4. CDR3 length equals 16 residues. Here the CDR3 DNA reads TGTGCCAGCAGCTTTCAACTAGCGGGGGGACAAGAGACCCAGTACTTC. As protein: CASSFQLAGGQETQYF.

This clonotype showed up many times. The chain recombines TRBV3-1 with TRBJ2-1, with 8 bases fitting TRBD2. V shed 4 bases, J shed 7 bases, and the junction held 21 bases outside the gene matches. The CDR3 is 19 amino acids. Germline V gene lookup returns CDR1 LGHDT and CDR2 YNNKEL (reference sequence). The CDR3 spells CASSLRGAPGLGIYNEQFF. The CDR3 DNA follows: TGTGCCAGCAGCCTCAGAGGAGCCCCGGGACTAGGGATTTATAATGAGCAGTTCTTC.

Comment on this clonotype: A much larger clonotype is one base distant, so this may be a read error. The V and J genes are TRBV7-2 and TRBJ1-2; TRBD1 is a possible D gene (5 bases). Trimming cost V 5 bases and J 4 bases, with 11 bases left between them. The germline CDR1 and CDR2 sequences are SGHTA and FQGNSA. The CDR3 covers 13 residues. DNA of the CDR3: TGTGCCAGCAGCCGGGGCCCGGGCTATGGCTACACCTTC. Translated, it gives CASSRGPGYGYTF.

The sample holds a few counts of this clonotype. The chain links TRBV11-2 to TRBJ2-3, with D maybe TRBD2 (6 bases). The CDR3 contains 16 residues. Germline values: CDR1 SGHAT, CDR2 FQNNGV. The V and J ends lost 5 bases and 1 base respectively, with 16 bases between them. CDR3 region: CASSRAGLPGTDTQYF. The CDR3 nucleotides are TGTGCCAGCAGCCGCGCCGGACTACCCGGCACAGATACGCAGTATTTT.

This clonotype has at least ten counts. The chain carries TRBV3-1 and TRBJ2-3; D is ambiguous. Trimming removed 3 bases at V and 0 bases at J, with 13 bases between. CDR3 length: 16 residues. The germline CDR1 and CDR2 sequences are LGHDT and YNNKEL (reference sequence). The CDR3 DNA reads TGTGCCAGCAGCCATGTCGAATATCCTAGCACAGATACGCAGTATTTT. This codes for CASSHVEYPSTDTQYF.

In this sample, this clonotype turned up many times. One junction end does not reproduce the germline sequence, and a read error may be involved. The chain joins TRBV28 to TRBJ2-2; D is unclear. The CDR3 is 13 amino acids. CDR1 MDHEN and CDR2 SYDVKM come from the germline V gene. The CDR3 DNA follows: TGTGCCAGCAGTACCCGGAACAGCGGGGAGCTGTTTTTT. Translating gives CASSTRNSGELFF.

This clonotype was detected ten times or more. The chain employs TRBV5-5 and TRBJ2-7; no clear D. This CDR3 contains 12 residues. Germline V lookup: CDR1 SGHKS, CDR2 YYEKEE (reference sequence). With 4 bases removed from V and 6 bases from J, the gap between germline ends came to 11 bases. DNA for the CDR3: TGTGCCAGCAGCCCAAATTGGGGCGAGCAGTACTTC. The encoded protein is CASSPNWGEQYF.

This clonotype was counted at least ten times. The gene calls are TRBV20-1 and TRBJ1-1; D possibly corresponds to TRBD1 (6 bases). The CDR3 spans 13 residues. Germline CDR1 and CDR2: DFQATT and SNEGSKA (reference sequence). Trimming took off 3 bases at V and 0 bases at J, with 8 bases between the two ends. The CDR3 loop is CSARDRVNTEAFF. The DNA for the CDR3 is TGCAGTGCTAGGGACAGAGTGAACACTGAAGCTTTCTTT.

This clonotype was seen ten or more times. The rearrangement links TRBV24-1 to TRBJ2-1; 9 nucleotides agree with TRBD2. V was clipped by 2 bases and J by 9 bases; unmatched bases: 10. The CDR3 has 16 residues. The germline CDR1 and CDR2 sequences are KGHDR and SFDVKD. CDR3 loop: CATSDWASGKISEQFF. The DNA for the CDR3 is TGTGCCACCAGTGATTGGGCTAGCGGGAAGATCTCTGAGCAGTTCTTC.

The sample holds many counts of this clonotype. The chain couples TRBV5-1 to TRBJ2-5, with 11 positions matching TRBD1. Germline CDR1 reads SGHRS; CDR2 reads YFSETQ. This CDR3 has 16 residues. V was pared by 6 bases and J by 5 bases, with 12 bases of the junction left unmatched. The CDR3 nucleotides read TGCGCCAGCACCCCGTTTTGGACAGGGGGCACGGAGACCCAGTACTTC. Its translation: CASTPFWTGGTETQYF.

This clonotype has at least ten counts. The chain has TRBV20-1 and TRBJ2-5; D ambiguous. Germline V gene sequence: CDR1 DFQATT, CDR2 SNEGSKA (reference sequence). CDR3 length: 13 amino acids. Trimming left V 3 bases short and J 5 bases short, with 13 bases between. The CDR3 is CSASVKAAETQYF. The CDR3, as DNA: TGCAGTGCTAGCGTCAAGGCCGCGGAGACCCAGTACTTC.

This clonotype came up many times. V gene TRBV20-1 combines with J gene TRBJ2-3; the D is unclear. CDR3 length equals 13 residues. Germline CDR1 reads DFQATT; CDR2 reads SNEGSKA (reference sequence). V dropped 3 bases and J dropped 2 bases, with 9 bases sitting between them. CDR3 in amino acids: CSASGPTTDTQYF. CDR3 bases: TGCAGTGCTAGTGGGCCGACCACAGATACGCAGTATTTT.

This clonotype was seen repeatedly, ten times or more. V usage is TRBV5-5 and J usage is TRBJ2-7; perhaps TRBD2 as D (5 bases). V was clipped by 0 bases and J by 0 bases, with 7 bases between them. CDR1 and CDR2 (germline): SGHKS, YYEKEE (reference sequence). The CDR3 sequence is 14 residues long. CDR3 residues: CASSLAGSSYEQYV. In DNA, the CDR3 is TGTGCCAGCAGCTTGGCGGGAAGCTCCTACGAGCAGTACGTC.

This clonotype has a count of ten or more. This chain links TRBV6-6 with TRBJ1-2; possibly TRBD1 for D (6 bases). Trimming took 0 bases from V and 1 from J, leaving 12 bases between them. The CDR3 loop spans 16 amino acids. Germline lookup yields CDR1 MNHNY and CDR2 SVGAGI (reference sequence). This CDR3 is CASSYSRDTINYGYTF. The CDR3 coding sequence is TGTGCCAGCAGTTACTCGAGGGACACCATTAACTATGGCTACACCTTC.

At least ten counts were recorded for this clonotype. The CDR3: CASSWGTSGNNEQFF. The CDR3 DNA is TGCGCCAGCAGCTGGGGGACTAGCGGAAACAATGAGCAGTTCTTC. This sequence joins TRBV5-1 and TRBJ2-1, with TRBD2 identical over 11 bases. V trimming: 3 bases; J trimming: 5 bases; junction bases outside the gene matches: 4. Germline V gene lookup returns CDR1 SGHRS and CDR2 YFSETQ. This CDR3 is built from 15 residues.

This clonotype appeared many times. Written as DNA, the CDR3 is TGTGCCAGCATTGTACAGGGGGACACTGAAGCTTTCTTT. It encodes CASIVQGDTEAFF. The chain links TRBV12-3 or TRBV12-4 to TRBJ1-1; 8 bases map to TRBD1. J was trimmed by 3 bases and V by 7 bases; bases with no gene match: 4. This CDR3 region has 13 residues.

The table lists this clonotype with many counts. This chain uses TRBV7-6 with TRBJ2-5, with unresolved D. V lost 3 bases to trimming and J lost 1 base, with 9 bases between them. Germline V gene lookup returns CDR1 SGHVS and CDR2 FNYEAQ. CDR3 size: 14 residues. The CDR3 DNA sequence: TGTGCCAGCAGCTTTCGGACCCTCCAAGAGACCCAGTACTTC. Amino acids: CASSFRTLQETQYF. Full variable domain (remainder filled in from reference TRBV7-6 and TRBJ2-5): GAGVSQSPRYKVTKRGQDVALRCDPISGHVSLYWYRQALGQGPEFLTYFNYEAQQDKSGLPNDRFSAERPEGSISTLTIQRTEQRDSAMYRCASSFRTLQETQYFGPGTRLLVL.